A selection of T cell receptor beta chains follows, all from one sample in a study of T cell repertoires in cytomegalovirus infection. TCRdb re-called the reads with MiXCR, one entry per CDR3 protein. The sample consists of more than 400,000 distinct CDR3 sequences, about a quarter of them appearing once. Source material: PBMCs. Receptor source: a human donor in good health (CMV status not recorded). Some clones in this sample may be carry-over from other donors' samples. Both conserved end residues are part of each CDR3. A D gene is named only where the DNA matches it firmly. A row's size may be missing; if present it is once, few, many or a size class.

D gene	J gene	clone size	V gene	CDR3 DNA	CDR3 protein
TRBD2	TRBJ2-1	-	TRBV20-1	TGCAGTGCTAGAGATCCGGGCGGGAGAGGGGTCTCCTACAATGAGCAGTTCTTC	CSARDPGGRGVSYNEQFF
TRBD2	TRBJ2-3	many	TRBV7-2	TGTGCCAGCAGCTTGATAGCGGGAGGGGAAGATACGCAGTATTTT	CASSLIAGGEDTQYF
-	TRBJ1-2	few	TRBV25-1	TGTGCCAGCAGTGAATATGGCAGGGAGAGCTATGGCTACACCTTC	CASSEYGRESYGYTF
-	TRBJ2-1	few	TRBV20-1	TGCAGTGCTCCAGGTTTAAGCTCCTACAATGAGCAGTTCTTC	CSAPGLSSYNEQFF
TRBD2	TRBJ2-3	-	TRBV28	TGTGCCAGCAGACGTAGCGGGGACACAGATACGCAGTATTTT	CASRRSGDTDTQYF
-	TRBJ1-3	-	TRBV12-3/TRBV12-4	TGTGCCAGCAGCCGGGATAACTCTGGAAACACCATATATTTT	CASSRDNSGNTIYF
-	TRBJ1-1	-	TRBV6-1	TGTGCCAGCATTTACAGTCCGTCCCAGGGAGGCACTGAAGCTTTCTTT	CASIYSPSQGGTEAFF
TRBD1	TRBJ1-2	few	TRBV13	TGTGCCAGCAGCTTTAGGGACAGGTACTATGGCTACACCTTC	CASSFRDRYYGYTF
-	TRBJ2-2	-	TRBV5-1	TGCGCCAGCAGCCCCGGGCCCGCCCCCGGGGAGCTGTTTTTT	CASSPGPAPGELFF
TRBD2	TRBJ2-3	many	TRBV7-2	TGTGCCAGCAGCGTCGGGACTAGAGGCGCAGATACGCAGTATTTT	CASSVGTRGADTQYF
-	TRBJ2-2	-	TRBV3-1	TGTGCCAGCAGCCAAAGGGTGTCCGGGGAGCTGTTTTTT	CASSQRVSGELFF
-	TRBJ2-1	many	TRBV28	TGTGCCAGCAGTCGTCCGGGAGCAGACTACAATGAGCAGTTCTTC	CASSRPGADYNEQFF
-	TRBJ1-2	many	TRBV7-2	TGTGCCAGCAGCCTTGGGAGAATATCCTCTAACTATGGCTACACCTTC	CASSLGRISSNYGYTF
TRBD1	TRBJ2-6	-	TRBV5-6	TGTGCCAGCAGCTCAGGGACAGAAGGCTTTGGGGCCAACGTCCTGACTTTC	CASSSGTEGFGANVLTF
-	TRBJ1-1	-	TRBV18	TGTGCCAGCTCACTTAACAGTGAGAACACTGAAGCTTTCTTT	CASSLNSENTEAFF
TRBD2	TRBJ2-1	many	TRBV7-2	TGTGCCAGCAGCTTAGGGCCGGGAGGCTACAATGAGCAGTTCTTC	CASSLGPGGYNEQFF
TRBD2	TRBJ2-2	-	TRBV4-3	TGCGCCAGCAGCAAGGAACCGGGACTATGGAACACCGGGGAGCTGTTTTTT	CASSKEPGLWNTGELFF
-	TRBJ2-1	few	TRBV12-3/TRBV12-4	TGTGCCAGCAGTTACCTAAGCGGCAGGGGCTCCTACAATGAGCAGTTCTTC	CASSYLSGRGSYNEQFF
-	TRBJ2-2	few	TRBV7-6	TGTGCCAGCAGCTTAGCCCTCGGACAGCTCGGCACCGGGGAGCTGTTTTTT	CASSLALGQLGTGELFF
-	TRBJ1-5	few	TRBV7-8	TGTGCCAGCAGCTTAGCCAGGGCAGGGCCAAATCAGCCCCAGCATTTT	CASSLARAGPNQPQHF
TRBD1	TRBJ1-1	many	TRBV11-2	TGTGCCAGCACCCCGGGACAGGGGATCGATACTGAAGCTTTCTTT	CASTPGQGIDTEAFF
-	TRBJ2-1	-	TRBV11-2	TGTGCCAGCAGCCCCCCCTTGGGTGAGCAGTTCTTC	CASSPPLGEQFF
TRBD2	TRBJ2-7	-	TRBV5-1	TGCGCCAGCAGCTTGGAGCGGGAAGTCTACGAGCAGTACTTC	CASSLEREVYEQYF
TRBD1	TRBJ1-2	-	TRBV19	TGTGCCAGTAGTATTCGCAGGGGGCATTTTGGCTACACCTTC	CASSIRRGHFGYTF
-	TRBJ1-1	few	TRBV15	TGTGCCACCAGCGGTACCTTCAACACTGAAGCTTTCTTT	CATSGTFNTEAFF
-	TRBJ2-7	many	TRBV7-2	TGTGCCAGCAGCTTAGAGGGCGTCGTCTACGAGCAGTACTTC	CASSLEGVVYEQYF
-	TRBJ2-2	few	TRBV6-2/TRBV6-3	TGTGCCAGCAGTTACCCGCAGGGTTTGGCCGGGGAGCTGTTTTTT	CASSYPQGLAGELFF
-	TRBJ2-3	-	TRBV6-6	TGTGCCAGCAGCCTCGGGACTTTCACAGATACGCAGTATTTT	CASSLGTFTDTQYF
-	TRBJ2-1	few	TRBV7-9	TGTGCCAGCAGCCCGACCCCGAGTTATGAGCAGTTCTTC	CASSPTPSYEQFF
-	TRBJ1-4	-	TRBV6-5	TGTGCCAGCAGCGGGGCTGGACAGAAGGAGGAAAAACTGTTTTTT	CASSGAGQKEEKLFF
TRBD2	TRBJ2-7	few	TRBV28	TGTGCCAGCAGTTTACCCGGGAGGGCCCCAATATCCTACGAGCAGTACTTC	CASSLPGRAPISYEQYF
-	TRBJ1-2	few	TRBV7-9	TGTGCCAGCAGCCCGGGACGGAATAACTATGGCTACACCTTC	CASSPGRNNYGYTF
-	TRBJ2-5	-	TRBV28	TGTGCCAGCAGTTCCCCCGACAGAATTGAAGAGACCCAGTACTTC	CASSSPDRIEETQYF
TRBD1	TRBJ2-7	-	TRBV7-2	TGTGCCAGCAGCTTTCGACAGGGGGGGGGAAGGGAGCAGTACTTC	CASSFRQGGGREQYF
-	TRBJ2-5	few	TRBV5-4	TGTGCCAGCAGCTTTAATGGGGGCCGTCAAGAGACCCAGTACTTC	CASSFNGGRQETQYF
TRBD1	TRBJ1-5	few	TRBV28	TGTGCCAGCAGGGACTGGACAGGGTCTAATCAGCCCCAGCATTTT	CASRDWTGSNQPQHF